This T cell receptor beta chain came from a study of identical twins. The CDR3 has 13 residues. Trimming took 7 bases from V and 4 from J, leaving 13 bases between them. MiXCR was run by TCRdb on the 5' RACE reads, yielding one entry per CDR3 protein. The sample records 450,000 to 600,000 distinct CDR3 sequences, around 20% being singletons. This clonotype was seen a few times. These data were likewise used in another study, on yellow fever vaccine responses in identical twins. From that report: Twins' T cell vaccine responses reportedly looked partly convergent, partly personalized.

The chain links TRBV12-3 or TRBV12-4 to TRBJ2-5, with D possibly being TRBD2 (6 bases). The sequence was obtained from a woman aged 18-35 years in good health. The sequencing input was CD4+ T cells sorted from blood. The CDR3: CASIYTGGETQYF. CDR3 nucleotide sequence: TGTGCCAGCATCTATACCGGGGGAGAGACCCAGTACTTC.